The next 8 T cell receptor beta chains were all read from a single sample in a study of blood T cells in healthy people across ages. Combining a sample-barcoded 5' primer with a J-beta primer mix, a second PCR ran for about 7 to 12 cycles. TCRdb re-derived calls from the 5' RACE reads in MiXCR, one entry per CDR3 protein. This table holds over 1.5 million distinct CDR3 sequences, just under 50% found once. Sequenced sample: blood. The receptors stem from a middle-aged woman in good health.

The V call is TRBV20-1, the J call TRBJ2-7; D possibly matches TRBD1 or TRBD2 (5 bases each). CDR1 DFQATT and CDR2 SNEGSKA come from the germline V gene (reference sequence). The CDR3 runs 14 residues. Trimming took 3 bases from V and 2 from J, leaving 14 bases between them. The DNA of the CDR3 is TGCAGTGCTAGGATCGGGGCTAAAACCTACGAGCAGTACTTC. Its protein product is CSARIGAKTYEQYF.

The genes are TRBV6-6 and TRBJ1-5, with D perhaps TRBD1 (6 bases). From germline, CDR1 is MNHNY and CDR2 SVGAGI (reference sequence). The CDR3 spans 13 residues. V was cut by 6 bases and J by 6 bases, with 12 bases left in between. CDR3: CASRAGDVQPQHF. CDR3 coding DNA: TGTGCCAGCAGGGCAGGGGACGTTCAGCCCCAGCATTTT.

This clonotype has just a few counts. The CDR3 DNA is TGCAGTGCTTCACCGGGACGCCGACAAGAGACCCAGTACTTC. Translated, it gives CSASPGRRQETQYF. The rearrangement uses TRBV20-1 and TRBJ2-5; D may correspond to TRBD1 or TRBD2 (5 bases each). The germline gives CDR1 DFQATT, CDR2 SNEGSKA (reference sequence). V was trimmed by 5 bases and J by 2 bases, leaving 15 bases between them. This CDR3 is 14 amino acids long.

This clonotype was observed a few times. V gene TRBV4-3 combines with J gene TRBJ2-5, with 7 bases that match TRBD2. The junction had 10 bases not matched to a gene; V was cut back by 0 bases and J by 0 bases. Germline-derived CDR1 and CDR2 are LGHNA and YSLEER. The CDR3 covers 18 residues. DNA for the CDR3: TGCGCCAGCAGCCAAGATGCTAGCGGAGGGTTGTACCAAGAGACCCAGTACTTC. This encodes CASSQDASGGLYQETQYF.

Here the CDR3 reads CASSPAVGNSGANVLTF. DNA of the CDR3: TGTGCCAGCTCACCGGCAGTGGGAAACTCTGGGGCCAACGTCCTGACTTTC. The V call is TRBV18, the J call TRBJ2-6; D is unresolved. This CDR3 region has 17 residues. Per the germline V gene, CDR1 is KGHSH and CDR2 is LQKENI. The V end lost 3 bases, the J end lost 0 bases, and 12 bases lay between the germline ends.

The V gene is TRBV7-2, the J gene TRBJ1-5, with 9 bases that match TRBD1. Per germline, CDR1 SGHTA and CDR2 FQGNSA. The CDR3 covers 16 residues. Trimming cost V 1 base and J 3 bases; bases outside gene matches: 4. The CDR3 DNA follows: TGTGCCAGCAGCTTAGATGGGACAGGGAACAATCAGCCCCAGCATTTT. Translation gives CASSLDGTGNNQPQHF.

The V call is TRBV20-1, the J call TRBJ1-2; no reliable D call. V was trimmed by 3 bases and J by 3 bases, leaving 11 bases between them. Looked up from germline, CDR1 is DFQATT and CDR2 is SNEGSKA (reference sequence). This CDR3 comprises 13 residues. CDR3 loop: CSASGVAYYGYTF. The DNA of the CDR3 is TGCAGTGCTAGTGGGGTCGCTTACTATGGCTACACCTTC.

This chain uses TRBV28 with TRBJ2-5, with 11 bases aligning to TRBD2. The V gene's germline CDR1 is MDHEN and CDR2 SYDVKM. The CDR3 is 15 residues long. The V gene end was trimmed by 5 bases and the J gene end by 4 bases; junction bases not matched to a gene: 6. The CDR3 nucleotides read TGTGCCAGCAGTCACACCGGGACTAGCGGAGAGACCCAGTACTTC. Protein: CASSHTGTSGETQYF.